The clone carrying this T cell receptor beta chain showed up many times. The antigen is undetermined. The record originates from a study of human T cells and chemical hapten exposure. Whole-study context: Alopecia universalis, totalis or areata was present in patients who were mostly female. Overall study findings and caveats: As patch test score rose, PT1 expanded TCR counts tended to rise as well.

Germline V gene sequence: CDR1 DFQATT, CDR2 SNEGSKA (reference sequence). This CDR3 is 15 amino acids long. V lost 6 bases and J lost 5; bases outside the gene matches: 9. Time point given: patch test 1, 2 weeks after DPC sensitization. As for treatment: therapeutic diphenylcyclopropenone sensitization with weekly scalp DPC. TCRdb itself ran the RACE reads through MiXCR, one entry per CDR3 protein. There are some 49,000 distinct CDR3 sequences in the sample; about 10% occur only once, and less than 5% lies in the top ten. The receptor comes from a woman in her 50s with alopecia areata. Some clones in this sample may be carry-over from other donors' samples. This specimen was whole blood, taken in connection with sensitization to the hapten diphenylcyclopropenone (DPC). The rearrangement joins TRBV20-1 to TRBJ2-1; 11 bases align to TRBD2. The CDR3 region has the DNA TGCAGTGCAAACCACCTAGCGGGAGGAAACAATGAGCAGTTCTTC. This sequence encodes CSANHLAGGNNEQFF.